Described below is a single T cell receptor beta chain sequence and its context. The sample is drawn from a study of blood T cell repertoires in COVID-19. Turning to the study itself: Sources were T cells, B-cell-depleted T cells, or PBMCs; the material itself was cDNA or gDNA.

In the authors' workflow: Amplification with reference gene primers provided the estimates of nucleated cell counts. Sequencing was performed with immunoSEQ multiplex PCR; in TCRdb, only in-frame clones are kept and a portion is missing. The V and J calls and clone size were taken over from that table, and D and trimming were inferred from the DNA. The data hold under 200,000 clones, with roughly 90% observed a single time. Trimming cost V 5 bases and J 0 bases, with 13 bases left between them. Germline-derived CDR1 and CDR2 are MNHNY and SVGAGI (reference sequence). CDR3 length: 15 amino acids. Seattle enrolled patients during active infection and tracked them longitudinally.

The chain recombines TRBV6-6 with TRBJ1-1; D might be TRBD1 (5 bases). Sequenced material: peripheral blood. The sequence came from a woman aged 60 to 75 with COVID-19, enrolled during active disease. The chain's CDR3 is CASSPDSVMNTEAFF. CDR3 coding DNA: TGTGCCAGCAGTCCCGACAGTGTCATGAACACTGAAGCTTTCTTT.